The entry below gives a single T cell receptor beta chain sequence along with its context. The target antigen is unknown. The protocol was immunoSEQ multiplex PCR, while the TCRdb copy is restricted to in-frame clones and leaves out a portion. This sample has tens of thousands of clones, with around 75% found just once. This entry belongs to a study of immune evolution from preneoplasia to lung adenocarcinoma. Study-level results: Normal lung had the highest top T cell clone frequencies. Later-stage lesions appeared to have more T cells, more diversity, less clonality. T cell clonality was higher in KRAS-mutant than EGFR-mutant or wild-type nodules.

Patients had resection in Japan or China between about 2014 and 2018. This CDR3 region has 13 residues. The germline V gene encodes CDR1 SEHNR and CDR2 FQNEAQ (reference sequence). V lost 0 bases to trimming and J lost 8 bases, with 10 bases between them. The sample was FFPE invasive lung adenocarcinoma tissue. V gene TRBV7-9 combines with J gene TRBJ1-2, with unresolved D. The sequence was obtained from a person in their sixties with lung adenocarcinoma. The CDR3 is CASSLASPSGYTF. CDR3 coding DNA: TGTGCCAGCAGCTTAGCTTCCCCGTCAGGCTACACCTTC.